This T cell receptor (beta chain) was documented in a study of cytomegalovirus exposure and HLA in healthy donors. Vbeta (60) and Jbeta (13) primers were used in the PCR. The assay was immunoSEQ multiplex PCR, and TCRdb's table has in-frame clones only and misses some. The table includes around 40,000 clones, roughly 60% detected once. Germline-derived CDR1 and CDR2 are SGHTA and FQGNSA. V was clipped by 1 base and J by 6 bases, with 13 bases between them. CDR3 length: 15 residues. The V and J genes are TRBV7-2 and TRBJ1-5; D might be TRBD1 (5 bases). The clonotype originates from a human donor in good health. The sample taken for sequencing was PBMCs. CDR3 coding DNA: TGTGCCAGCAGCTTAGAGGCAGGGCTGGGTCAGCCCCAGCATTTT. This sequence encodes CASSLEAGLGQPQHF. The complete variable domain, with remaining parts taken from reference TRBV7-2 and TRBJ1-5, reads GAGVSQSPSNKVTEKGKDVELRCDPISGHTALYWYRQSLGQGLEFLIYFQGNSAPDKSGLPSDRFSAERTGGSVSTLTIQRTQQEDSAVYLCASSLEAGLGQPQHFGDGTRLSIL.